A selection of T cell receptor beta chains follows, all from one sample in a study of blood T cells in healthy people across ages. One entry per CDR3 protein results from TCRdb running MiXCR on the 5' RACE reads. The repertoire holds over 300,000 distinct CDR3 sequences, with more than 45% as singletons. Material for sequencing was blood. Every receptor here comes from a man in his 60s in good health. Both conserved end residues are part of each CDR3. The D gene is left open where the match is weak. Clone size is not always given. Where it is, it says once, few, many or a class for expanded clones.

d_gene	abundance	j_gene	v_gene	CDR3aa	CDR3nt
.	once	TRBJ1-4	TRBV28	CASSGRDILRSEKLFF	TGTGCCAGCAGTGGCCGGGACATCCTCCGGAGTGAAAAACTGTTTTTT
.	.	TRBJ2-3	TRBV18	CASSPPKGDTQYF	TGTGCCAGCTCACCACCAAAGGGAGATACGCAGTATTTT
.	.	TRBJ2-7	TRBV20-1	CSAFRAGEQYF	TGCAGTGCCTTTAGAGCAGGCGAGCAGTACTTC
.	few	TRBJ2-7	TRBV5-1	CASSLQGINYEQYF	TGCGCCAGCAGCTTGCAGGGAATAAACTACGAGCAGTACTTC
TRBD2	few	TRBJ2-3	TRBV7-2	CASSSFPGLADTDTQYF	TGTGCCAGCAGCTCATTTCCGGGACTAGCAGACACAGATACGCAGTATTTT
.	few	TRBJ2-7	TRBV20-1	CSARKNGRSSYEQYF	TGCAGTGCTAGGAAAAACGGAAGAAGCTCCTACGAGCAGTACTTC
.	.	TRBJ2-5	TRBV2	CASRDPGIHNEQYF	TGTGCCAGCAGGGACCCAGGGATCCACAATGAGCAGTACTTC
TRBD2	few	TRBJ2-3	TRBV5-1	CASSLEPPGLAGADTQYF	TGCGCCAGCAGCTTGGAACCACCGGGACTAGCAGGTGCAGATACGCAGTATTTT
.	many	TRBJ2-7	TRBV29-1	CSAQQSSYEQYF	TGCAGCGCCCAACAGAGCTCCTACGAGCAGTACTTC
.	once	TRBJ2-3	TRBV21-1	CASSPTSGGAHTDTQYF	TGTGCCAGCAGCCCAACTAGCGGGGGGGCCCACACAGATACGCAGTATTTT
TRBD2	few	TRBJ2-7	TRBV7-2	CASSLGVSGGNVQYF	TGTGCCAGCAGCTTAGGGGTTAGCGGGGGCAACGTTCAGTACTTC
.	.	TRBJ2-7	TRBV6-5	CASSYSLSPGLSREQYF	TGTGCCAGCAGTTATTCCTTATCCCCGGGACTCTCGAGGGAGCAGTACTTC
TRBD2	.	TRBJ2-1	TRBV12-3/TRBV12-4	CASSPNLAGGQNEQFF	TGTGCCAGCAGTCCTAATCTAGCGGGGGGGCAGAATGAGCAGTTCTTC
.	.	TRBJ2-5	TRBV5-1	CASSLVSGQETQYF	TGCGCCAGCAGCTTGGTTAGCGGTCAAGAGACCCAGTACTTC
TRBD2	.	TRBJ2-3	TRBV6-4	CASSSGDTDTQYF	TGTGCCAGTTCTAGCGGAGACACAGATACGCAGTATTTT
.	few	TRBJ2-7	TRBV7-2	CASSYKIDEQYF	TGTGCCAGCAGCTACAAGATCGACGAGCAGTACTTC
.	once	TRBJ2-4	TRBV20-1	CSAREVVGNIQYF	TGCAGTGCTAGAGAGGTGGTAGGAAACATTCAGTACTTC
.	once	TRBJ2-1	TRBV6-2/TRBV6-3	CASSYSPQREQFF	TGTGCCAGCAGTTACTCCCCGCAACGGGAGCAGTTCTTC